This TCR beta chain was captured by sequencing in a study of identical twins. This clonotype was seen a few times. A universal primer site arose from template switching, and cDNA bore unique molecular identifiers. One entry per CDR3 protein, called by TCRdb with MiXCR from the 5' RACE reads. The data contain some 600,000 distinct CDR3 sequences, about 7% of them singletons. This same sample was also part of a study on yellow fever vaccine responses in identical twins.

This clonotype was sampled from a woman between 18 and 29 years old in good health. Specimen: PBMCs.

The CDR3 nucleotides are TGTGCCAGCAGCGTAGGTCCAGAGGCGGGAAATTCACCCCTCCACTTT. Translated: CASSVGPEAGNSPLHF. The rearrangement joins TRBV9 to TRBJ1-6, with unresolved D. The CDR3 has 16 amino acids. CDR1 and CDR2 (germline): SGDLS, YYNGEE. V was cut by 0 bases and J by 7 bases, with 14 bases left in between.